The 29 T cell receptor beta chains below were found in one sample sequenced in a study of OX40 agonist ivuxolimab in advanced cancers. Library preparation employed the immunoSEQ multiplex PCR assay. The table comes from immuneACCESS by way of TCRdb, which keeps in-frame sequences with V and J called. Part of the clones is missing from these tables; in studies checked, under half for an unresolved V gene and the rest for unknown reasons. This sample has 60,000 to 70,000 clones in its table, and 70% to 90% of those were observed once. 1.3% of the sample belongs to the ten largest clones. This sample comprised CD4+ or CD8+ T cells sorted from blood, obtained in a trial of the OX40 agonist ivuxolimab. The source is an adult with an advanced solid tumor such as melanoma, head and neck, liver or kidney cancer.

The rearrangement links TRBV19 to TRBJ1-2; possible D gene TRBD1, 6 bases. Germline CDR1 and CDR2: LNHDA and SQIVND (reference sequence). Between the trimmed V and J ends, which lost 0 bases and 4 bases, there was a span of 9 bases. The CDR3 extends over 14 amino acids. In DNA form, the CDR3 reads TGTGCCAGTAGTATAGACACAGGGCTCTATGGCTACACCTTC. Translating it yields CASSIDTGLYGYTF.

The sample holds one count of this clone. This chain links TRBV5-1 with TRBJ2-5; 9 bases are shared with TRBD2. The V segment lost 3 bases and the J segment 5 bases; nucleotides outside the gene matches: 8. The germline CDR1 and CDR2 sequences are SGHRS and YFSETQ. The CDR3 spans 15 residues. CDR3 sequence reads: CASSWRGGVGETQYF. Written as DNA, the CDR3 is TGCGCCAGCAGCTGGCGGGGGGGCGTCGGTGAGACCCAGTACTTC.

V and J are TRBV6-1 and TRBJ2-1, with a weak D call TRBD1 (6 bases). The length of the CDR3 is 13 residues. V lost 8 bases to trimming and J lost 5 bases, with 13 bases between them. CDR1 MNHNS and CDR2 SASEGT come from the germline V gene. CDR3 protein: CASLRTVNNEQFF. In DNA, the CDR3 is TGTGCCAGCCTGAGGACAGTCAACAATGAGCAGTTCTTC.

DNA for the CDR3: TGTGCCAGCAGCTCGTCACAGGTCAAAAACATTCAGTACTTC. Encoded protein: CASSSSQVKNIQYF. V and J are TRBV5-6 and TRBJ2-4; D is possibly TRBD1 (5 bases). Germline loops: CDR1 SGHDT, CDR2 YYEEEE. The length of the CDR3 is 14 residues. The germline V and J ends were trimmed by 3 bases and 3 bases, with 10 bases remaining between them.

This clone was recorded only once. Different DNA sequences within this sample yield the same CDR3. The chain is built from TRBV7-9 and TRBJ2-1; 9 bases are a match to TRBD1. Germline V CDR1 and CDR2: SEHNR, FQNEAQ (reference sequence). The CDR3 extends over 15 amino acids. Losses at the gene ends were 5 bases for V and 4 bases for J; bases not matched to a gene: 6. CDR3 loop: CASSPGTGYYNEQFF. CDR3 bases: TGTGCCAGCAGCCCCGGGACAGGGTATTACAATGAGCAGTTCTTC.

This sequence joins TRBV7-9 and TRBJ2-7; D gene unclear. The germline V gene has CDR1 SEHNR and CDR2 FQNEAQ (reference sequence). The CDR3 spans 14 residues. The germline V and J ends were trimmed by 5 bases and 5 bases, with 16 bases remaining between them. CDR3 region: CASSHPAHRHEQYF. CDR3 nucleotide sequence: TGTGCCAGCAGCCATCCAGCACATCGACACGAGCAGTACTTC.

The rearrangement uses TRBV6-6 and TRBJ1-1; unclear D gene. In germline, CDR1 is MNHNY, CDR2 SVGAGI (reference sequence). The CDR3 has 11 residues. V was cut by 5 bases and J by 7 bases, with 8 bases left in between. The CDR3 DNA reads TGTGCCAGCAGTCGTGCAGTTGAAGCTTTCTTT. Its translation is CASSRAVEAFF.

The V gene is TRBV7-8, the J gene TRBJ2-7; 10 nucleotides align to TRBD1. This CDR3 is built from 16 residues. J was trimmed by 2 bases and V by 5 bases; bases with no gene match: 9. Germline V gene lookup returns CDR1 SGHVS and CDR2 FQNEAQ. The CDR3 reads CASSLPGTGDPYEQYF. The CDR3 nucleotides read TGTGCCAGCAGCCTACCCGGGACAGGGGACCCCTACGAGCAGTACTTC.

This chain joins TRBV9 and TRBJ2-5; tentatively, D is TRBD1 or TRBD2 (8 bases each). V lost 1 base to trimming and J lost 2 bases, with 27 bases between them. Germline V CDR1 and CDR2: SGDLS, YYNGEE. The CDR3 extends over 20 amino acids. CDR3 in DNA: TGTGCCAGCAGCGTAAACCCGCGGGATGGACAGGGCGGGGGGCAAGAGACCCAGTACTTC. This encodes CASSVNPRDGQGGGQETQYF.

The chain is built from TRBV18 and TRBJ1-4; 9 bases map to TRBD1. V was pared by 4 bases and J by 6 bases, with 9 bases of the junction left unmatched. Germline V gives CDR1 KGHSH, CDR2 LQKENI. CDR3 length equals 16 residues. In DNA, the CDR3 is TGTGCCAGCTCACGTCTGGGACAGGGCCGGGATGAAAAACTGTTTTTT. Translating gives CASSRLGQGRDEKLFF. Full variable domain (missing parts from reference TRBV18 and TRBJ1-4): NAGVMQNPRHLVRRRGQEARLRCSPMKGHSHVYWYRQLPEEGLKFMVYLQKENIIDESGMPKERFSAEFPKEGPSILRIQQVVRGDSAAYFCASSRLGQGRDEKLFFGSGTQLSVL.

The V call is TRBV29-1, the J call TRBJ2-5; D is possibly TRBD1 or TRBD2 (6 bases each). CDR1 and CDR2 from the germline V gene are SQVTM and ANQGSEA. The CDR3 is 18 amino acids. V lost 1 base, J lost 2 bases, and 23 bases lay in between. CDR3 sequence (DNA): TGCAGCGTTGAAGTTCTAGGAGGGGGTGGGTCTTGGCAAGAGACCCAGTACTTC. The encoded protein is CSVEVLGGGGSWQETQYF.

This clone appeared a single time. The CDR3 here is CASSLGQDQETQYF. The CDR3 DNA follows: TGTGCCAGCAGCTTAGGCCAGGATCAAGAGACCCAGTACTTC. This chain connects TRBV5-4 to TRBJ2-5; no clear D. The CDR3 loop spans 14 amino acids. Germline CDR1 is SGHNT and CDR2 is YYREEE (reference sequence). V shed 2 bases and J shed 2 bases, with 10 bases lying between them.

The CDR3 DNA is TGTGCCAGTAGTATTACCGTTAACACTGAAGCTTTCTTT. Protein: CASSITVNTEAFF. The chain is built from TRBV19 and TRBJ1-1; D is undetermined. V was trimmed by 3 bases and J by 2 bases, leaving 7 bases between them. CDR1 is LNHDA and CDR2 is SQIVND in the germline V gene (reference sequence). This CDR3 is built from 13 residues.

The chain is built from TRBV6-1 and TRBJ2-5; tentatively, D is TRBD1 (5 bases). The V end was cut by 6 bases, the J end by 1 base, with 12 bases between. This CDR3 spans 14 amino acids. Germline CDR1 and CDR2: MNHNS and SASEGT. The CDR3: CASSWGLAQETQYF. CDR3 bases: TGTGCCAGCAGCTGGGGCCTGGCCCAAGAGACCCAGTACTTC.

This chain connects TRBV7-2 to TRBJ2-2, with a possible D match to TRBD1 (8 bases). Germline CDR1 SGHTA, CDR2 FQGNSA. V was shortened by 5 bases and J by 7 bases, with 17 bases between the two germline ends. The CDR3 length is 15 residues. CDR3 protein: CASSDRTGRDGELFF. In DNA, the CDR3 is TGTGCCAGCAGCGACCGGACAGGGAGGGACGGGGAGCTGTTTTTT. Drawing the rest from reference TRBV7-2 and TRBJ2-2, the complete variable domain is GAGVSQSPSNKVTEKGKDVELRCDPISGHTALYWYRQSLGQGLEFLIYFQGNSAPDKSGLPSDRFSAERTGGSVSTLTIQRTQQEDSAVYLCASSDRTGRDGELFFGEGSRLTVL.

V and J are TRBV5-8 and TRBJ2-2; TRBD2 aligns across 13 bases. This CDR3 spans 18 amino acids. V dropped 4 bases and J dropped 1; count of bases not matched to a gene: 7. Germline values: CDR1 SGHTS, CDR2 YDEGEE. CDR3 sequence: CASSRGGLAGQNTGELFF. The DNA of the CDR3 is TGTGCCAGCAGCAGAGGGGGACTAGCGGGACAGAACACCGGGGAGCTGTTTTTT.

This clone was counted a few times. This chain connects TRBV7-6 to TRBJ2-2, with D possibly TRBD1 on 8 matching bases. Trimming shortened V by 6 bases and J by 6 bases, and 17 bases separated the two germline ends. CDR3 length equals 15 residues. CDR1 is SGHVS and CDR2 is FNYEAQ in the germline V gene. The CDR3 DNA reads TGTGCCAGCAGAAGTAACAGGGGGAGGGCCGGGGAGCTGTTTTTT. It yields the protein CASRSNRGRAGELFF.

This chain joins TRBV7-2 and TRBJ2-5; 11 nucleotides match TRBD1. The V gene's germline CDR1 is SGHTA and CDR2 FQGNSA. Trimming took 3 bases from V and 6 from J; bases not matched to a gene: 6. This CDR3 contains 15 residues. The CDR3 loop reads CASSFPGQGGQTQYF. The CDR3, as DNA: TGTGCCAGCAGCTTCCCGGGACAGGGGGGGCAGACCCAGTACTTC.

The chain couples TRBV7-2 to TRBJ2-7, with D unclear. V dropped 5 bases and J dropped 2 bases, with 13 bases sitting between them. Germline lookup yields CDR1 SGHTA and CDR2 FQGNSA. This CDR3 has 14 residues. For the CDR3, the DNA is TGTGCCAGCAGCGTTTCGGACGGACCCTACGAGCAGTACTTC. The encoded protein is CASSVSDGPYEQYF.

A note on this clone: One junction end disagrees with the germline gene, perhaps due to a read error. The chain joins TRBV30 to TRBJ2-5; TRBD2 aligns across 10 bases. The CDR3 totals 14 residues. Per the germline V gene, CDR1 is GTSNPN and CDR2 is SVGIG (reference sequence). The CDR3 DNA reads as TGTGCCTGGGGTGTAGCGGGGGGACAAGAGACCCAGTACTTC. It specifies CAWGVAGGQETQYF.

The chain links TRBV5-1 to TRBJ2-7, with D tentatively TRBD2 (5 bases). Germline-derived CDR1 and CDR2 are SGHRS and YFSETQ. Deletions cut 4 bases from V and 1 base from J, with 12 bases between. The CDR3 extends over 14 amino acids. CDR3 residues: CASSVDWGSYEQYF. CDR3 bases: TGCGCCAGCAGCGTGGACTGGGGTTCCTACGAGCAGTACTTC.

The V call is TRBV19, the J call TRBJ2-7; 9 bases map to TRBD1. This CDR3 comprises 15 residues. With V trimmed by 7 bases and J by 2 bases, 9 bases remained unmatched. From germline, CDR1 is LNHDA and CDR2 SQIVND (reference sequence). The CDR3 DNA reads TGTGCCAGTAATCCCGGGACAGGGTTACCCTACGAGCAGTACTTC. Its protein is CASNPGTGLPYEQYF. The full variable domain, in which reference TRBV19 and TRBJ2-7 provide the parts outside the CDR3, is DGGITQSPKYLFRKEGQNVTLSCEQNLNHDAMYWYRQDPGQGLRLIYYSQIVNDFQKGDIAEGYSVSREKKESFPLTVTSAQKNPTAFYLCASNPGTGLPYEQYFGPGTRLTVT.

This sequence joins TRBV13 and TRBJ1-2; 8 nucleotides align to TRBD1. The CDR3 length is 14 residues. The germline gives CDR1 PRHDT, CDR2 FYEKMQ (reference sequence). V gave up 5 bases and J gave up 5 bases; unmatched junction bases: 7. The CDR3 region has the DNA TGTGCCAGCAGCGTAAGACAGGGGAGGTATGGCTACACCTTC. This encodes CASSVRQGRYGYTF.

This chain links TRBV30 with TRBJ2-3; perhaps TRBD2 as D (5 bases). Germline V lookup: CDR1 GTSNPN, CDR2 SVGIG (reference sequence). With 4 bases removed from V and 0 bases from J, the gap between germline ends came to 17 bases. The CDR3 length is 16 residues. The CDR3 DNA reads TGTGCCTGGAAGACTATGGACCTGGGTAGCACAGATACGCAGTATTTT. This sequence encodes CAWKTMDLGSTDTQYF.

The rearrangement joins TRBV5-6 to TRBJ2-6; D is undetermined. This CDR3 is 15 amino acids long. From germline, CDR1 is SGHDT and CDR2 YYEEEE. Trimming cost V 4 bases and J 0 bases, with 8 bases left between them. CDR3 bases: TGTGCCAGCAGCGGGATAGTCTCTGGGGCCAACGTCCTGACTTTC. Its protein is CASSGIVSGANVLTF.

The chain recombines TRBV7-2 with TRBJ1-5, with D unresolved. Germline V gives CDR1 SGHTA, CDR2 FQGNSA. V shed 1 base and J shed 7 bases, with 8 bases lying between them. This CDR3 spans 13 amino acids. The CDR3 DNA follows: TGTGCCAGCAGCTTAGAATCCCCACAGCCCCAGCATTTT. This sequence encodes CASSLESPQPQHF. The full variable domain, its missing parts supplied by reference TRBV7-2 and TRBJ1-5, is GAGVSQSPSNKVTEKGKDVELRCDPISGHTALYWYRQSLGQGLEFLIYFQGNSAPDKSGLPSDRFSAERTGGSVSTLTIQRTQQEDSAVYLCASSLESPQPQHFGDGTRLSIL.

This chain links TRBV28 with TRBJ1-2; D perhaps matches TRBD1 (5 bases). CDR1 and CDR2 from the germline V gene are MDHEN and SYDVKM. The CDR3 has 14 amino acids. V was shortened by 8 bases and J by 4 bases, with 17 bases between the two germline ends. For the CDR3, the DNA is TGTGCCAGCTGGGCTCGGGGGGGATCCTATGGCTACACCTTC. Residues: CASWARGGSYGYTF.

This clone was recorded a few times. The gene calls are TRBV5-1 and TRBJ2-7; 8 bases fit TRBD1. The CDR3 length is 14 residues. Trimming at V came to 7 bases and at J to 4 bases, leaving 10 bases not matched to a gene. The V gene's germline CDR1 is SGHRS and CDR2 YFSETQ. CDR3 region: CASSEWDRIYEQYF. DNA of the CDR3: TGCGCCAGCTCGGAATGGGACAGGATTTACGAGCAGTACTTC.

CDR3 region: CASSHPPGHTLAGVRTGELFF. CDR3 coding DNA: TGCGCCAGCAGCCATCCACCGGGACACACACTAGCGGGAGTTAGGACCGGGGAGCTGTTTTTT. The chain combines TRBV4-1 with TRBJ2-2; 11 bases fit TRBD2. This CDR3 spans 21 amino acids. CDR1 and CDR2 (germline): MGHRA, YSYEKL. The trim removed 3 bases at V and 5 bases at J, leaving 20 bases unmatched.